The entry that follows covers one T cell receptor (beta chain) sequence. Its antigen is unidentified. This sample is part of a study of cytomegalovirus exposure and HLA in healthy donors. Study-level background: Of roughly 400 genotyped donors, around 76% clustered with self-reported Caucasian donors.

Findings and caveats of the study: The study recorded 160 or so TCR beta chains that were cytomegalovirus-associated. Presence/absence analyses assumed roughly uniform sequencing depth across donors. In vitro experiments confirmed that three CMV-associated chains were specific for CMV antigens.

Germline V gives CDR1 MNHEY, CDR2 SVGAGI. This CDR3 is 14 amino acids long. V lost 7 bases and J 5 bases, leaving 17 bases between the germline ends. Use of 60 Vbeta and 13 Jbeta primers characterized the PCR. The data were produced by immunoSEQ multiplex PCR, yet TCRdb's version contains in-frame clones alone and is incomplete. The data show fewer than 200,000 clones, with around 80% seen just once and 0.7% to 0.8% held by the top ten. This rearrangement joins TRBV6-5 to TRBJ1-1; D may be TRBD1 (6 bases). This clonotype was obtained from a female donor in good health and CMV-seronegative. Sequenced material: PBMCs. The CDR3 spells CASTKGRGWTEAFF. Written as DNA, the CDR3 is TGTGCCAGCACCAAGGGCAGGGGTTGGACTGAAGCTTTCTTT.